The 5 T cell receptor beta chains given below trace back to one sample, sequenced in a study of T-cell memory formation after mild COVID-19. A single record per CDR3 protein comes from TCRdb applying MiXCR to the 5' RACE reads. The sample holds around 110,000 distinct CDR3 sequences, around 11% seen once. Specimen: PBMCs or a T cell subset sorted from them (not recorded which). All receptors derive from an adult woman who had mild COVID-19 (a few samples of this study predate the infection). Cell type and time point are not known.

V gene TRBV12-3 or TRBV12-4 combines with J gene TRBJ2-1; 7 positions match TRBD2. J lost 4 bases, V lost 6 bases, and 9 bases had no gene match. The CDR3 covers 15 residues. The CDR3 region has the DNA TGTGCCAGCAGCCCTCCTAGCGGATCTTACAATGAGCAGTTCTTC. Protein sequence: CASSPPSGSYNEQFF.

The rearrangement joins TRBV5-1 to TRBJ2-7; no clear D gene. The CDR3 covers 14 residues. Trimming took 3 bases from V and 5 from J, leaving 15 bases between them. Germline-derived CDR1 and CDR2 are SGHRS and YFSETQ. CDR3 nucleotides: TGCGCCAGCAGCTCGGACGGACCCCTGGACGAGCAGTACTTC. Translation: CASSSDGPLDEQYF.

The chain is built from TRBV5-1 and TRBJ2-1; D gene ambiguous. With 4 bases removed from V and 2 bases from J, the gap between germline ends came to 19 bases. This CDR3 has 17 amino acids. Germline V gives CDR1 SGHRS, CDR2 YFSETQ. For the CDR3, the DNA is TGCGCCAGCAGCCCCCCGGCCCGGGTCATCCCCTACAATGAGCAGTTCTTC. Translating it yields CASSPPARVIPYNEQFF.

As DNA, the CDR3 is TGTGCCAGCAGTTCCTCGACCCAAGGGCCGTGGGACGGCTACACCTTC. It encodes CASSSSTQGPWDGYTF. This chain uses TRBV27 with TRBJ1-2; maybe TRBD1 (5 bases). CDR1 MNHEY and CDR2 SMNVEV come from the germline V gene (reference sequence). This CDR3 is built from 16 residues. Between the trimmed V and J ends, which lost 4 bases and 8 bases, there was a span of 23 bases.

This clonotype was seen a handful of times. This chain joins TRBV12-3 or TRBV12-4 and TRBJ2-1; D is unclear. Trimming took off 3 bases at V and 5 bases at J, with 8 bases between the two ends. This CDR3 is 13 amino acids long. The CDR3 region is CASSLYNNNEQFF. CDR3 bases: TGTGCCAGCAGTTTGTATAACAACAATGAGCAGTTCTTC.